Given below is one T cell receptor beta chain in context. This clonotype occurred a few times. Its antigen has not been determined. Base qualities are not recorded, but no much larger clone differs from it by a single base. This record comes from a study of T cell repertoires in cytomegalovirus infection (dated by TCRdb to the late 2010s). Describing the broader study: Donor HLA type was relevant to the analysis, because carriage of CMV infection together with the matching HLA type was indicated by public TCR beta signatures.

The sequencer listed for this sample is Illumina HiSeq 1500. TCRdb trimmed public reads at Q25 via fastp, called clones via MiXCR and kept in-frame beta chains. Each entry is one CDR3 protein sequence, shown with its most common DNA and genes. In this sample the table shows about 310,000 distinct CDR3 sequences, roughly a tenth of which occur a single time. The leading ten clones occupy around 2.4% of the sample. The CDR3 spans 13 residues, from the cysteine through the phenylalanine. Only CDR3 DNA remains: 39 bases, in frame from the first base. V and J are truncated by 3 bases and 1 base respectively, leaving an intervening sequence of 8 bases. CDR1 DFQATT and CDR2 SNEGSKA are derived from the germline V gene (reference sequence). The study at large found these results: In the ex vivo response, HLA-C-restricted CMV-specific TCR beta clonotypes were dominant, and in two of eight donors the single most frequent clonotype came from this HLA-C-restricted group. Carriers of CMV infection plus the relevant HLA type were discriminated by the cumulative frequency of public TCR beta family members in the study cohort and in an independent 352-donor cohort.

Sequences were obtained from PBMCs. The source is a human donor in good health (CMV status not recorded). Some clones in this sample may be carry-over from other donors' samples. The chain joins TRBV20-1 to TRBJ2-3; TRBD1 is a possible D gene, resting on 5 matching bases. The base sequence is TGCAGTGCTAGGGTCAGGGGCACAGATACGCAGTATTTT. The resulting protein is CSARVRGTDTQYF.